This T cell receptor (beta chain) was sequenced for a study of post-analysis software for immune sequencing data. Study-wide context: Relapsing-remitting, secondary progressive and progressive-relapsing courses of multiple sclerosis were included.

A word on this clonotype: The antigen remains undetermined.

Germline V gives CDR1 LGHDT, CDR2 YNNKEL (reference sequence). The ends lost 5 bases at V and 7 bases at J; junction bases unmatched: 17. The CDR3 has 16 residues. Unique-molecular-identifier-tagged TCR beta cDNA libraries were used. T cells numbering about 0.85 to 10 million yielded roughly 0.5 million cDNA molecules. TCRdb recomputed calls from the PCR reads with MiXCR, one row per CDR3 protein. The sample has roughly 800,000 distinct CDR3 sequences, 35% to 55% seen once; the top ten hold 4.9%. Findings and caveats of the study: Among multiple sclerosis patients, normalized Chao1 diversity was significantly below that of controls. Elevated frequency relative to controls characterized 4 or 5 TRBV segments in patients, TRBV5-6, TRBV5-1 and TRBV20-1 among them.

Sequenced: blood. The TCR originated in a girl aged 10 to 17 with multiple sclerosis. The rearrangement uses TRBV3-1 and TRBJ2-7; 7 nucleotides agree with TRBD2. The CDR3 sequence: CASSSRGAGVVQEQYF. Here the CDR3 DNA reads TGTGCCAGCAGCTCCCGAGGGGCGGGAGTGGTTCAGGAGCAGTACTTC.